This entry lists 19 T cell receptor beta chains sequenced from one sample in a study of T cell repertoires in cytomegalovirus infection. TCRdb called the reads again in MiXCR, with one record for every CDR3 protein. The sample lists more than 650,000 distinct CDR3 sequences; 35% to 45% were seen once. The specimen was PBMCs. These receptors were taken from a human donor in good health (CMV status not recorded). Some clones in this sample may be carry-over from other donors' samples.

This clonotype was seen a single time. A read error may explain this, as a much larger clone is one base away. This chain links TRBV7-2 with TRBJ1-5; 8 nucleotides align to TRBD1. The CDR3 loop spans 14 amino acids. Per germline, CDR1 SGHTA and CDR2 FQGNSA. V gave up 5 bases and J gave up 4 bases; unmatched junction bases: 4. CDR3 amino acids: CASSKQGENQPQHF. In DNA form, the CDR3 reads TGTGCCAGCAGCAAACAGGGGGAAAATCAGCCCCAGCATTTT.

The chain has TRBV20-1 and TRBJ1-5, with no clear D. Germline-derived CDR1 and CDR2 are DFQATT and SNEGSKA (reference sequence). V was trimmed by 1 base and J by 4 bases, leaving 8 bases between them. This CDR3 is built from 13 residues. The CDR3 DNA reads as TGCAGTGCTAGAGGGCAGTTAAATCAGCCCCAGCATTTT. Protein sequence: CSARGQLNQPQHF.

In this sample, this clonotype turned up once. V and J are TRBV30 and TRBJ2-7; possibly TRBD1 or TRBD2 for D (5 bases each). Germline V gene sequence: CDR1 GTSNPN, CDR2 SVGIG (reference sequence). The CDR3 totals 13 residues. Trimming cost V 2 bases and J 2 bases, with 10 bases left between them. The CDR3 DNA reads TGTGCCTGGAGTTCGGGGCCAGCCTACGAGCAGTACTTC. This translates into CAWSSGPAYEQYF.

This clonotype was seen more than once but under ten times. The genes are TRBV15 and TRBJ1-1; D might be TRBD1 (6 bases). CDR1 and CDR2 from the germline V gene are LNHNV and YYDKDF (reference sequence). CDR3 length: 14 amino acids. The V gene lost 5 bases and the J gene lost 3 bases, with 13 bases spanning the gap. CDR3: CATSQQGGYTEAFF. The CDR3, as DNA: TGTGCCACCAGCCAACAGGGAGGGTACACTGAAGCTTTCTTT.

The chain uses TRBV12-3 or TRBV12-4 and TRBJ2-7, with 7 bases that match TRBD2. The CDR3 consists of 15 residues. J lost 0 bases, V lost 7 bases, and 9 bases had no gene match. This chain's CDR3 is CASIHSGQSSYEQYF. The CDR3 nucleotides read TGTGCCAGCATTCATAGCGGGCAAAGCTCCTACGAGCAGTACTTC.

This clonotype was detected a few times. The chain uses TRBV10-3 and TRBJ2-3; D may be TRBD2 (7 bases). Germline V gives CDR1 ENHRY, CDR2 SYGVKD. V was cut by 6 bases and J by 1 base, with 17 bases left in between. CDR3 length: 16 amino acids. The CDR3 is CAIRAPQGGGTDTQYF. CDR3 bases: TGTGCCATCAGAGCTCCACAGGGAGGGGGCACAGATACGCAGTATTTT.

CDR3 sequence reads: CASSYSSFLATHEQYF. As DNA, the CDR3 is TGTGCCAGCAGTTACTCGAGCTTCCTAGCGACTCACGAGCAGTACTTC. The chain employs TRBV6-5 and TRBJ2-7; maybe TRBD2 (6 bases). V lost 0 bases to trimming and J lost 5 bases, with 17 bases between them. The germline gives CDR1 MNHEY, CDR2 SVGAGI. The CDR3 consists of 16 residues.

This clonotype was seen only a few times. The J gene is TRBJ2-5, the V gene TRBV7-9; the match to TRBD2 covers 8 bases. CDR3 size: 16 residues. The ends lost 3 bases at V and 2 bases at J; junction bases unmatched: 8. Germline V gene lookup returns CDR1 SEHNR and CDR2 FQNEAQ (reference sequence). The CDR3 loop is CASSFRGGGGQETQYF. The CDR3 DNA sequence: TGTGCCAGCAGCTTTCGGGGGGGCGGTGGTCAAGAGACCCAGTACTTC.

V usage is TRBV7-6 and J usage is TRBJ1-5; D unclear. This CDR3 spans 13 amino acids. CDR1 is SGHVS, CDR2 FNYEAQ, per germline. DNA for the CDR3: TGTGCTAGAAGCTTAGGGCTCGATCAGCCCAGGCATTTT. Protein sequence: CARSLGLDQPRHF. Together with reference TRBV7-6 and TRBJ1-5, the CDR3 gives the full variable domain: GAGVSQSPRYKVTKRGQDVALRCDPISGHVSLYWYRQALGQGPEFLTYFNYEAQQDKSGLPNDRFSAERPEGSISTLTIQRTEQRDSAMYRCARSLGLDQPRHFGDGTRLSIL.

CDR3 protein: CAISESVGTGISPLHF. The DNA of the CDR3 is TGTGCCATCAGTGAGTCCGTCGGGACAGGGATTTCACCCCTCCACTTT. V gene TRBV10-3 combines with J gene TRBJ1-6, with 9 bases aligning to TRBD1. Germline V gives CDR1 ENHRY, CDR2 SYGVKD. V dropped 0 bases and J dropped 9; count of bases not matched to a gene: 6. This CDR3 contains 16 residues.

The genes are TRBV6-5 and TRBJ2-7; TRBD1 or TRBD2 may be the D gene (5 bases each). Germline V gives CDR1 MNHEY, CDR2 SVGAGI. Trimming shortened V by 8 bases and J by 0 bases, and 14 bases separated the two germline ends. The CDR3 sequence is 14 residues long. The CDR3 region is CASRQERGSYEQYF. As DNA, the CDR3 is TGTGCCAGCCGCCAGGAGAGGGGCTCCTACGAGCAGTACTTC.

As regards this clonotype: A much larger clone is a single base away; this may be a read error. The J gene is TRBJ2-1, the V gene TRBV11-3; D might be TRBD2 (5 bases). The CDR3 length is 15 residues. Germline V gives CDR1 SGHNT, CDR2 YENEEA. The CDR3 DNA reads TGTGACAGCAGCTTAGAGGGCGGCTCCTACAATGAGCAGTTCTTC. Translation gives CDSSLEGGSYNEQFF.

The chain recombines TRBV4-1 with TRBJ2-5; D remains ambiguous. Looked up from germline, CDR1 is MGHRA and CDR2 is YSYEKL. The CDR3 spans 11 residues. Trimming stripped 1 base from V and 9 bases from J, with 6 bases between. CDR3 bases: TGCGCCAGCAGCCAAGGTCCCGCCCAGTACTTC. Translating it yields CASSQGPAQYF.

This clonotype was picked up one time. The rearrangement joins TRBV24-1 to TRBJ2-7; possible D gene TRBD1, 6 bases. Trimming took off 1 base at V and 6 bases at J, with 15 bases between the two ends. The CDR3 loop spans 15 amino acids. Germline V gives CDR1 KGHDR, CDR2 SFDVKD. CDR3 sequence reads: CATSDFPLRGIEQYF. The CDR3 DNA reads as TGTGCCACCAGTGATTTCCCACTGAGGGGGATCGAGCAGTACTTC.

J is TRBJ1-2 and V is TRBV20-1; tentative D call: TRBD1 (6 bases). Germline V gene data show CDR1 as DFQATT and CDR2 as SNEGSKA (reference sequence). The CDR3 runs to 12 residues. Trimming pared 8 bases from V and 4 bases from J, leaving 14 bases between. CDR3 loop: CSSLGQTYGYTF. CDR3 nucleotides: TGCAGTTCCCTCGGACAGACCTATGGCTACACCTTC.

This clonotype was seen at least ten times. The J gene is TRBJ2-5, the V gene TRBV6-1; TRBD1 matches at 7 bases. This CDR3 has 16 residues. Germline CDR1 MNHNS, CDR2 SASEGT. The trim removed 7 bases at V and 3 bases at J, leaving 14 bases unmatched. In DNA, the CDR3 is TGTGCCAGCAAACTAGGGGCCCGGGACAGAGAAGAGACCCAGTACTTC. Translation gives CASKLGARDREETQYF.

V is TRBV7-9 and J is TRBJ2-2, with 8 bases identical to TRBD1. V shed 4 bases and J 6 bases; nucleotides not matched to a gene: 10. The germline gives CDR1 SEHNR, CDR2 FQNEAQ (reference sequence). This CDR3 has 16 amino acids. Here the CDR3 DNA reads TGTGCCAGCAGCTCCGTAGACAGGGGAAAGGCCGGGGAGCTGTTTTTT. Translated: CASSSVDRGKAGELFF. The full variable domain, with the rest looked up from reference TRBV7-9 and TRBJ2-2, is DTGVSQNPRHKITKRGQNVTFRCDPISEHNRLYWYRQTLGQGPEFLTYFQNEAQLEKSRLLSDRFSAERPKGSFSTLEIQRTEQGDSAMYLCASSSVDRGKAGELFFGEGSRLTVL.

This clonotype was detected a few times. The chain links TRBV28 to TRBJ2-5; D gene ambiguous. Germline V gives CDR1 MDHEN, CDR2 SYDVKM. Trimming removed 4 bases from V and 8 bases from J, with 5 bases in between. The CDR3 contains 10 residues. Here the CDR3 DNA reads TGTGCCAGCAGTTCCGCCACCCAGTACTTC. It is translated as CASSSATQYF.

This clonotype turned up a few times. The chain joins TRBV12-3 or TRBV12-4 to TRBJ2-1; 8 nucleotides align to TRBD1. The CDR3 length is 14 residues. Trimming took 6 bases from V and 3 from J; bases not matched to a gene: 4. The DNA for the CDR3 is TGTGCCAGCAGACAGGGGACAGGCTACAATGAGCAGTTCTTC. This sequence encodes CASRQGTGYNEQFF.